This is a list of T cell receptor beta chains from one sample in a study of blood T cell repertoires in COVID-19. Assay: immunoSEQ multiplex PCR; the TCRdb copy retains only in-frame clones and omits some. The sample shows 35,000 to 45,000 clones, about 85% of them seen only once. Sequenced sample: peripheral blood. Receptors were obtained from a man aged 60 to 75 with acute or convalescent COVID-19. Each CDR3 is given with its conserved first and last residue. A D gene is named only where the DNA matches it firmly. Clone size is stated in some rows and not others, as once, few, many or a class when expanded.

V gene	clone size	D gene	CDR3 length	J gene	CDR3 protein	CDR3 DNA
TRBV3-1/TRBV3-2	NA	NA	14	TRBJ2-1	CASSARGGYNEQFF	TGTGCCAGCAGCGCAAGGGGGGGGTACAATGAGCAGTTCTTC
TRBV7-4	once	NA	16	TRBJ2-5	CASSPPSTGREETQYF	TGTGCCAGCAGCCCACCAAGTACAGGGAGGGAAGAGACCCAGTACTTC
TRBV3-1/TRBV3-2	few	NA	17	TRBJ1-2	CASSQESDSSPNYGYTF	TGTGCCAGCAGCCAAGAGAGCGACAGTTCTCCTAACTATGGCTACACCTTC
TRBV5-1	NA	NA	14	TRBJ2-2	CASSDGGNTGELFF	TGCGCCAGCAGTGACGGAGGGAACACCGGGGAGCTGTTTTTT
TRBV4-1	few	NA	15	TRBJ1-3	CASSQVNSGGNTIYF	TGCGCCAGCAGCCAAGTAAACTCGGGAGGAAACACCATATATTTT
TRBV2	NA	NA	13	TRBJ1-4	CASVVNRLEKLFF	TGTGCCAGCGTTGTGAACAGGCTTGAAAAACTGTTTTTT
TRBV12-3/TRBV12-4	few	TRBD1	13	TRBJ2-7	CASSLNRGYEQYF	TGTGCCAGCAGTTTGAACAGGGGCTACGAGCAGTACTTC
TRBV24-1	NA	TRBD1	16	TRBJ2-1	CATSDFRQGTYNEQFF	TGTGCCACCAGTGATTTTCGACAGGGGACCTACAATGAGCAGTTCTTC
TRBV9	once	NA	14	TRBJ1-2	CASSPEGPRSGYTF	TGTGCCAGCAGTCCAGAGGGCCCCAGAAGTGGCTACACCTTC
TRBV11-3	NA	NA	16	TRBJ1-3	CASSPGSGSSGNTIYF	TGTGCCAGCAGCCCCGGGAGCGGAAGCTCTGGAAACACCATATATTTT
TRBV6-2/TRBV6-3	few	TRBD2	18	TRBJ2-1	CASSPPFGRAGRDNEQFF	TGTGCCAGCAGTCCCCCCTTCGGGAGGGCTGGGAGAGACAATGAGCAGTTCTTC
TRBV27	NA	NA	13	TRBJ1-3	CASSWTAGNTIYF	TGTGCCAGCAGTTGGACAGCCGGAAACACCATATATTTT
TRBV25-1	NA	NA	13	TRBJ2-5	CASSKGDRWTQYF	TGTGCCAGCAGTAAGGGGGACCGATGGACCCAGTACTTC
TRBV7-2	NA	TRBD2	14	TRBJ2-1	CASSLRLASNEQFF	TGTGCCAGCAGCTTGCGACTAGCGAGCAATGAGCAGTTCTTC
TRBV12-3/TRBV12-4	NA	TRBD2	13	TRBJ2-1	CASSSTSVAEQFF	TGTGCCAGCAGTTCCACTAGCGTTGCTGAGCAGTTCTTC
TRBV2	NA	NA	12	TRBJ2-5	CASRDREETQYF	TGTGCCAGCAGGGACAGAGAAGAGACCCAGTACTTC
TRBV6-5	NA	NA	14	TRBJ2-2	CASSTLQGTGELFF	TGTGCCAGCAGTACACTACAAGGCACCGGGGAGCTGTTTTTT
TRBV7-7	NA	TRBD1	14	TRBJ2-2	CASTKDRGGRELFF	TGTGCTAGCACTAAGGACAGGGGAGGGCGGGAGCTGTTTTTT
TRBV18	NA	TRBD1	15	TRBJ1-4	CASSPLQGAHEKLFF	TGTGCCAGCTCACCTCTACAGGGGGCGCATGAAAAACTGTTTTTT
TRBV28	once	NA	12	TRBJ1-3	CASSADSNTIYF	TGTGCCAGCAGTGCCGACAGTAACACCATATATTTT
TRBV28	NA	TRBD2	16	TRBJ2-7	CASSFSTSGPTRKQYF	TGTGCCAGCAGTTTCTCAACTAGCGGCCCCACTCGAAAGCAGTACTTC
TRBV9	NA	NA	12	TRBJ2-5	CASSVAQETQYF	TGTGCCAGCAGCGTAGCTCAAGAGACCCAGTACTTC
TRBV5-1	NA	TRBD1	15	TRBJ1-6	CASSRDRGNNSPLHF	TGCGCCAGCAGCCGAGACAGGGGCAATAATTCACCCCTCCACTTT
TRBV19	NA	NA	14	TRBJ1-2	CASSLKQINYGYTF	TGTGCCAGTAGCCTAAAACAGATAAACTATGGCTACACCTTC
TRBV7-9	NA	NA	12	TRBJ1-6	CASTGQRSPLHF	TGTGCCAGCACCGGGCAGAGATCACCCCTCCACTTT
TRBV9	NA	NA	14	TRBJ2-7	CASSLTGSSYEQYF	TGTGCCAGCAGCCTCACAGGTTCCTCCTACGAGCAGTACTTC